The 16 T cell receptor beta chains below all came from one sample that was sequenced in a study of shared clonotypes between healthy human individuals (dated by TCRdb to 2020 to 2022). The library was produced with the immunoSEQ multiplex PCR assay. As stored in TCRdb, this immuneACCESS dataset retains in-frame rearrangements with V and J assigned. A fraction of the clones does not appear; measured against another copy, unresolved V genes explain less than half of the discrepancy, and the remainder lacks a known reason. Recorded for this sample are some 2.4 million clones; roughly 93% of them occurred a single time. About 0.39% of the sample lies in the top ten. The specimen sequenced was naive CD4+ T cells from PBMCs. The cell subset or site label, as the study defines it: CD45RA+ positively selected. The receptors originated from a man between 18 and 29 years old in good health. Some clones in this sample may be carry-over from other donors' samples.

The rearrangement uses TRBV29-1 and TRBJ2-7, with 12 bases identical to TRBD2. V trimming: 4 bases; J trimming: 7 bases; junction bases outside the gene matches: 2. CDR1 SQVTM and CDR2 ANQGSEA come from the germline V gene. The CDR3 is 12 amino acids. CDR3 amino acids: CSVVTSGREQYF. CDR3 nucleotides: TGCAGCGTTGTTACTAGCGGGAGGGAGCAGTACTTC.

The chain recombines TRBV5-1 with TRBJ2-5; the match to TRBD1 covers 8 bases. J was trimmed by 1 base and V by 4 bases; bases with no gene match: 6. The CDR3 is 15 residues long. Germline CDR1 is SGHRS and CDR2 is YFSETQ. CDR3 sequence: CASSPGQAFQETQYF. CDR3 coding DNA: TGCGCCAGCAGCCCGGGACAGGCCTTCCAAGAGACCCAGTACTTC. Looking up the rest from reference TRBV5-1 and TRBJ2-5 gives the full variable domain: KAGVTQTPRYLIKTRGQQVTLSCSPISGHRSVSWYQQTPGQGLQFLFEYFSETQRNKGNFPGRFSGRQFSNSRSEMNVSTLELGDSALYLCASSPGQAFQETQYFGPGTRLLVL.

This chain's CDR3 is CASSYVAGREKLFF. Written as DNA, the CDR3 is TGTGCCAGCAGTTACGTTGCAGGGAGGGAAAAACTGTTTTTT. The rearrangement links TRBV6-5 to TRBJ1-4, with D maybe TRBD1 (5 bases). Germline CDR1 is MNHEY and CDR2 is SVGAGI. The CDR3 spans 14 residues. Trimming removed 2 bases from V and 8 bases from J, with 12 bases in between.

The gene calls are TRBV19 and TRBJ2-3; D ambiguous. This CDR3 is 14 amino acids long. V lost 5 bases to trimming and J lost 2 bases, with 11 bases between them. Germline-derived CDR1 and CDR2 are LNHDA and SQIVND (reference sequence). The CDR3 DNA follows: TGTGCCAGTAGTGACGACGGAAACACAGATACGCAGTATTTT. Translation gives CASSDDGNTDTQYF.

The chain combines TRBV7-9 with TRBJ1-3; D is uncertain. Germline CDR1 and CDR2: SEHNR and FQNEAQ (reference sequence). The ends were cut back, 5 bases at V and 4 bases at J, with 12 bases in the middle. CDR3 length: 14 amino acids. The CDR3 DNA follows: TGTGCCAGCAGCCCCAGTGGTGCGGGAAACACCATATATTTT. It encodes CASSPSGAGNTIYF.

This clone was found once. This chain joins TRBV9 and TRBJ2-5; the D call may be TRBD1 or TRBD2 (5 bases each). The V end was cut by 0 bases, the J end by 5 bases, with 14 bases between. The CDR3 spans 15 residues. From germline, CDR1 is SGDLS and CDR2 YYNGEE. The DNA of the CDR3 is TGTGCCAGCAGCGTAGGGGGGAGCCGGGGTGAGACCCAGTACTTC. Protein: CASSVGGSRGETQYF. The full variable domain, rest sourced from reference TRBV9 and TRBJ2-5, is DSGVTQTPKHLITATGQRVTLRCSPRSGDLSVYWYQQSLDQGLQFLIQYYNGEERAKGNILERFSAQQFPDLHSELNLSSLELGDSALYFCASSVGGSRGETQYFGPGTRLLVL.

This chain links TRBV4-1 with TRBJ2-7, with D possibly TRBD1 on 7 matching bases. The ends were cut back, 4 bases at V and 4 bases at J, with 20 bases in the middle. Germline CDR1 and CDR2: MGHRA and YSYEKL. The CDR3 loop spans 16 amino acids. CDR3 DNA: TGCGCCAGCAGCCCCGGGACAGCCCTAGGAGGGTACGAGCAGTACTTC. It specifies CASSPGTALGGYEQYF.

CDR3 in amino acids: CASGPRGGYEQYF. Here the CDR3 DNA reads TGTGCCAGCGGCCCCCGGGGCGGCTACGAGCAGTACTTC. This chain connects TRBV27 to TRBJ2-7; D tentatively fits TRBD1 or TRBD2 (5 bases each). From germline, CDR1 is MNHEY and CDR2 SMNVEV (reference sequence). Trimming cost V 8 bases and J 3 bases, with 14 bases left between them. The CDR3 is made up of 13 amino acids.

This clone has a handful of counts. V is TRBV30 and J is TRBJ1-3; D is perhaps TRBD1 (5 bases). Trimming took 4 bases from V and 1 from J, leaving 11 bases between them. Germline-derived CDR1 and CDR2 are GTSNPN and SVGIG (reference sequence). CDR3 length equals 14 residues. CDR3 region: CAWTRGYSGNTIYF. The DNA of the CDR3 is TGTGCCTGGACGAGGGGCTATTCTGGAAACACCATATATTTT.

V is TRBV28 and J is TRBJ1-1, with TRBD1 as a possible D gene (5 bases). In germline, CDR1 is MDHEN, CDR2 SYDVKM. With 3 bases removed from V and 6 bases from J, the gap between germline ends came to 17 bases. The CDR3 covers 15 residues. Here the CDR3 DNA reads TGTGCCAGCAGTTTCCTCCCAGGGAGGGTCCCTGAAGCTTTCTTT. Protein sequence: CASSFLPGRVPEAFF.

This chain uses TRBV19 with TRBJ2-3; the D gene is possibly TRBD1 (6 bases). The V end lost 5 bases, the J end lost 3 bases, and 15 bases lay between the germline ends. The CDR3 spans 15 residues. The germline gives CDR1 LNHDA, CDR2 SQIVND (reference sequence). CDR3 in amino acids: CASSLAGAYTDTQYF. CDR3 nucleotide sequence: TGTGCCAGTAGTTTAGCAGGGGCCTATACAGATACGCAGTATTTT.

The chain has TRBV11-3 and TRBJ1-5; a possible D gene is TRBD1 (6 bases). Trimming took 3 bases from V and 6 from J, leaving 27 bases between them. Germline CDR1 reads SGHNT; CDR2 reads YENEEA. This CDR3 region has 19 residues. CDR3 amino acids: CASSFRSRLTGGSSQPQHF. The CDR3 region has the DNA TGTGCCAGCAGCTTTAGATCTCGCCTTACCGGGGGCTCTAGTCAGCCCCAGCATTTT.

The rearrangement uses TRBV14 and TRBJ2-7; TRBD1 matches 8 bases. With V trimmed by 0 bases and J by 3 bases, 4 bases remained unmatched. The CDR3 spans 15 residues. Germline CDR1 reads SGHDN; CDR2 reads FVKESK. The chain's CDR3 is CASSQEGTGNYEQYF. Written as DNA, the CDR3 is TGTGCCAGCAGCCAAGAAGGGACAGGCAACTACGAGCAGTACTTC. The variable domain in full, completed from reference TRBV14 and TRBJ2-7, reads EAGVTQFPSHSVIEKGQTVTLRCDPISGHDNLYWYRRVMGKEIKFLLHFVKESKQDESGMPNNRFLAERTGGTYSTLKVQPAELEDSGVYFCASSQEGTGNYEQYFGPGTRLTVT.

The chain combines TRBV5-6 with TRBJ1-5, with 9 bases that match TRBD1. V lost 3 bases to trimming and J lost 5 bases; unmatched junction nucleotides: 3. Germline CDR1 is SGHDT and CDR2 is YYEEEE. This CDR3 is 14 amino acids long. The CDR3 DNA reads TGTGCCAGCAGCTCCCGGGACAGGGATCAGCCCCAGCATTTT. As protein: CASSSRDRDQPQHF.

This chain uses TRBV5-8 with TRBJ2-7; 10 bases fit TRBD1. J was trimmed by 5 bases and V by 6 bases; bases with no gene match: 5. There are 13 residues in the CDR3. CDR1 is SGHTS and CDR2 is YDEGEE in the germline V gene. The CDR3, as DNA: TGTGCCAGCACCCGGGACAGGGGTGACGAGCAGTACTTC. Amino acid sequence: CASTRDRGDEQYF.

The CDR3 region is CASTRLRLAGGGDTQYF. Here the CDR3 DNA reads TGTGCCAGCACCCGACTCAGACTAGCGGGGGGTGGAGATACGCAGTATTTT. The V and J genes are TRBV28 and TRBJ2-3; the match to TRBD2 covers 13 bases. Germline CDR1 is MDHEN and CDR2 is SYDVKM. This CDR3 contains 17 residues. Trimming cost V 7 bases and J 5 bases; bases outside gene matches: 12. The whole variable domain, filled in from reference TRBV28 and TRBJ2-3, reads DVKVTQSSRYLVKRTGEKVFLECVQDMDHENMFWYRQDPGLGLRLIYFSYDVKMKEKGDIPEGYSVSREKKERFSLILESASTNQTSMYLCASTRLRLAGGGDTQYFGPGTRLTVL.